The clone carrying this T cell receptor (beta chain) was picked up many times. The CDR3 contains 15 residues. The V gene end was trimmed by 2 bases and the J gene end by 6 bases; junction bases not matched to a gene: 5. Germline lookup yields CDR1 SQVTM and CDR2 ANQGSEA. This record comes from a study of identical twins. TCRdb analysed the 5' RACE reads with MiXCR anew, one entry per CDR3 protein. The table has around 550,000 distinct CDR3 sequences, around 15% seen once. The sample was also linked to a second study, of yellow fever vaccine responses in identical twins. That source reports: Each twin's T cell response to the vaccine was reported to look partly convergent and partly personalized.

The rearrangement uses TRBV29-1 and TRBJ2-1; TRBD2 matches 12 bases. The sequencing sample was made of CD4+ T cells sorted from blood. The clonotype comes from a woman under 30 in good health. The DNA of the CDR3 is TGCAGCGTTGAACCCTCTAGCGGGGGGGTCAATGAGCAGTTCTTC. Residues: CSVEPSSGGVNEQFF.